This T cell receptor (beta chain) is drawn from a study of T cell repertoires in ileal Crohn's disease. As for the study in general: Surgery for a complication: stricturing in 61%, penetrating in about 39%.

Here immunoSEQ multiplex PCR was the method, and the copy in TCRdb shows in-frame clones only, minus some. The sample lists about 62,000 clones, approximately 91% seen once, with about 1.9% in the top ten. The sample's time point: neoterminal ileum biopsy at postoperative endoscopy, about 6 months after surgery. Study observations and caveats: Sorted CD8 T cells held more high-frequency clones than CD4.

As concerns this clone: Its antigen remains unknown.

Germline-derived CDR1 and CDR2 are GTSNPN and SVGIG (reference sequence). J lost 3 bases, V lost 8 bases, and 5 bases had no gene match. The CDR3 length is 12 residues. This sequence originates from an adult with Crohn's disease. The sequenced material came from ileal tissue. V and J are TRBV30 and TRBJ1-2, with 8 bases that match TRBD1. The CDR3 region is CAGTGSYYGYTF. Written as DNA, the CDR3 is TGTGCCGGGACAGGATCCTACTATGGCTACACCTTC.